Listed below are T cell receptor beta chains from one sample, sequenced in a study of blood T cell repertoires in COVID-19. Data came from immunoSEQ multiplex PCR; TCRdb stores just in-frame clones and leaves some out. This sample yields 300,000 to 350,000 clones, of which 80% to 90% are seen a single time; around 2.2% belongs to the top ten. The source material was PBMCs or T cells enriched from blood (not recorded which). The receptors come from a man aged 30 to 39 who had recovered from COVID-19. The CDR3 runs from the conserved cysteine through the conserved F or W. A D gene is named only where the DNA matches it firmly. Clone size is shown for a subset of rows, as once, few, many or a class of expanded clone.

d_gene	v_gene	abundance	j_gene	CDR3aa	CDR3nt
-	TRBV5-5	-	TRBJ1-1	CASSLVPGASTEAFF	TGTGCCAGCAGCTTGGTTCCGGGTGCGTCGACTGAAGCTTTCTTT
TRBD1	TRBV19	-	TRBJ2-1	CASSRDRSSYNEQFF	TGTGCCAGTAGTAGGGACAGGAGCTCCTACAATGAGCAGTTCTTC
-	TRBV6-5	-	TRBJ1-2	CASSYSGDGNYGYTF	TGTGCCAGCAGTTACTCGGGCGACGGAAACTATGGCTACACCTTC
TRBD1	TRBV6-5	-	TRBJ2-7	CASRTGGFSYEQYF	TGTGCCAGCAGGACAGGGGGTTTTTCCTACGAGCAGTACTTC
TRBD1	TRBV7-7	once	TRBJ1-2	CASSYDRENGYTF	TGTGCTAGCAGCTACGACAGGGAAAATGGCTACACCTTC
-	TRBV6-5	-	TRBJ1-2	CASSSSYGYTF	TGTGCCAGCAGTAGTAGCTATGGCTACACCTTC
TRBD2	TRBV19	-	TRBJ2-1	CASSKGLAGGINEQFF	TGTGCCAGTAGTAAGGGACTAGCGGGGGGCATCAATGAGCAGTTCTTC
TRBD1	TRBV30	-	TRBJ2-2	CAWSGRPSGTGRTGELFF	TGTGCCTGGAGTGGGAGGCCCTCCGGGACAGGGAGGACCGGGGAGCTGTTTTTT
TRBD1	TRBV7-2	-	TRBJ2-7	CASSLTVGQGAYEQYF	TGTGCCAGCAGCCTTACGGTGGGACAGGGGGCCTACGAGCAGTACTTC
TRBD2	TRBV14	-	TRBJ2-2	CASSQTAGGPPGELFF	TGTGCCAGCAGCCAAACGGCGGGGGGGCCGCCTGGGGAGCTGTTTTTT
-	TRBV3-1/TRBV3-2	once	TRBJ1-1	CASSQEGAGNTEAFF	TGTGCCAGCAGCCAAGAGGGAGCAGGGAACACTGAAGCTTTCTTT
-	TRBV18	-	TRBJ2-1	CASSPYRGEQFF	TGTGCCAGCTCACCATATAGAGGTGAGCAGTTCTTC
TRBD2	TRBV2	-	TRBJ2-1	CASSISGSSYNEQFF	TGTGCCAGCAGTATTAGCGGGTCAAGCTACAATGAGCAGTTCTTC
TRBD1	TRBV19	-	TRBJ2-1	CASSKRGQAFSSYNEQFF	TGTGCCAGTAGTAAACGGGGACAGGCCTTTAGCTCCTACAATGAGCAGTTCTTC
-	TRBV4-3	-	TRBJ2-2	CASSQQDTGELFF	TGCGCCAGCAGCCAACAGGACACCGGGGAGCTGTTTTTT
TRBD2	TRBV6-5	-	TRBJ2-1	CATGGETYNEQFF	TGTGCCACTGGGGGGGAAACCTACAATGAGCAGTTCTTC
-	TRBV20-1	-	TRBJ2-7	CSASRVALRGEQYF	TGCAGTGCTAGTCGGGTAGCCCTCCGGGGCGAGCAGTACTTC
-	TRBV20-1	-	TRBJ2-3	CSASTGGTDTQYF	TGCAGTGCTAGTACGGGAGGCACAGATACGCAGTATTTT
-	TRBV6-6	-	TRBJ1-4	CASRNSLNEKLFF	TGTGCCAGCAGGAATAGCCTTAATGAAAAACTGTTTTTT
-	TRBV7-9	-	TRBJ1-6	CASRSGTAQTPLHF	TGTGCCAGCAGGAGCGGGACCGCCCAAACACCCCTCCACTTT
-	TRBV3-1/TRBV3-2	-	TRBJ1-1	CASSQGGSRMNTEAFF	TGTGCCAGCAGCCAAGGAGGATCCAGAATGAACACTGAAGCTTTCTTT
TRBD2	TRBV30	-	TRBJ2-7	CAWRSGAHYEQYF	TGTGCCTGGAGAAGCGGGGCGCACTACGAGCAGTACTTC
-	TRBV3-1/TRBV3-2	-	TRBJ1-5	CASSHSGGNQPQHF	TGTGCCAGCAGCCATTCGGGAGGCAATCAGCCCCAGCATTTT
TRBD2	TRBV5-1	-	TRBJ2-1	CASSQGLAEQFF	TGCGCCAGCAGCCAGGGACTAGCGGAGCAGTTCTTC
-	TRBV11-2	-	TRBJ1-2	CASSQGPLNYGYTF	TGTGCCAGCTCGCAGGGGCCCCTCAACTATGGCTACACCTTC
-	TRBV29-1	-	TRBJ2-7	CSTRPGGRAFSYEQYF	TGCAGCACACGGCCAGGAGGAAGAGCATTCTCCTACGAGCAGTACTTC
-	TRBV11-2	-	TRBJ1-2	CASSLRGGNNYGYTF	TGTGCCAGCAGCTTAAGGGGGGGAAACAACTATGGCTACACCTTC
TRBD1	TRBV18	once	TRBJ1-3	CASSPVPGGVGNTIYF	TGTGCCAGCTCACCGGTACCAGGGGGTGTCGGAAACACCATATATTTT
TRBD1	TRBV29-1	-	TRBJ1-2	CSAGQIDYGYTF	TGCAGCGCGGGACAGATCGACTATGGCTACACCTTC
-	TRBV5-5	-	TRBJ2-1	CASSPREGSYNEQFF	TGTGCCAGCAGCCCCCGTGAGGGCTCCTACAATGAGCAGTTCTTC
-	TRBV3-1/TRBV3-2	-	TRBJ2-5	CASSPRGAGRVETQYF	TGTGCCAGCAGCCCAAGGGGCGCGGGACGGGTGGAGACCCAGTACTTC
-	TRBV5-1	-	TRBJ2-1	CASSFLRREYNEQFF	TGCGCCAGCAGCTTTTTAAGGAGGGAGTACAATGAGCAGTTCTTC
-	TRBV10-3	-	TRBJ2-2	CAILGQGGTGELFF	TGTGCCATCCTCGGGCAGGGGGGCACCGGGGAGCTGTTTTTT
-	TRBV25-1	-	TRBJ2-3	CASGRHLTGDTQYF	TGTGCCAGCGGGAGACACCTCACGGGGGATACGCAGTATTTT
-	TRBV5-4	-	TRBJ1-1	CASSFQGRGYTEAFF	TGTGCCAGCAGCTTCCAGGGGAGGGGGTACACTGAAGCTTTCTTT
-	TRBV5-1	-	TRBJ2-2	CASRWGQTNTGELFF	TGCGCCAGCAGATGGGGACAAACGAACACCGGGGAGCTGTTTTTT
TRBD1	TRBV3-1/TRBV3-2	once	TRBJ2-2	CASSPGTGGTDTGELFF	TGTGCCAGCAGCCCCGGGACAGGGGGCACGGACACCGGGGAGCTGTTTTTT
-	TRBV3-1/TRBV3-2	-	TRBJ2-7	CASSQDSGSEQYF	TGTGCCAGCAGCCAAGATTCAGGGTCCGAGCAGTACTTC
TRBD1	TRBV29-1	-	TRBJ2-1	CSVAGTGGYEQFF	TGCAGCGTAGCCGGGACAGGGGGCTATGAGCAGTTCTTC
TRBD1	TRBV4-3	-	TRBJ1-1	CASSQDLQGGTEAFF	TGCGCCAGCAGCCAAGATCTTCAGGGGGGCACTGAAGCTTTCTTT
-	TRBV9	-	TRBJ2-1	CASSLPPYEQFF	TGTGCCAGCAGCCTACCCCCTTATGAGCAGTTCTTC
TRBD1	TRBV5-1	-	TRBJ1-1	CASSETGDVTEAFF	TGCGCCAGCAGCGAAACAGGGGATGTCACTGAAGCTTTCTTT
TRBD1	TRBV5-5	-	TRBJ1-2	CASSAGTGWPLGGYTF	TGTGCCAGCAGCGCCGGGACAGGGTGGCCTTTGGGTGGCTACACCTTC
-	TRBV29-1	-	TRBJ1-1	CSVERRLRTEAFF	TGCAGCGTTGAAAGGCGGTTGAGAACTGAAGCTTTCTTT
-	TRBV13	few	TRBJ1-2	CASSLARTDSQVGYTF	TGTGCCAGCAGCTTAGCCCGGACAGATTCGCAAGTTGGCTACACCTTC
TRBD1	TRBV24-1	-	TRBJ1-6	CATSGPGQGNSPLHF	TGTGCCACCAGTGGCCCGGGACAGGGAAATTCACCCCTCCACTTT
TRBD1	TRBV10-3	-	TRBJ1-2	CAISPYRMTGNYGYTF	TGTGCCATCAGTCCGTACCGGATGACAGGGAACTATGGCTACACCTTC
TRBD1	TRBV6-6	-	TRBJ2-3	CASSPSPGQGRTDTQYF	TGTGCCAGCAGTCCATCACCCGGACAGGGAAGGACAGATACGCAGTATTTT
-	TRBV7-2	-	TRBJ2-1	CASSAYYDNEQFF	TGTGCCAGCAGCGCCTACTACGACAATGAGCAGTTCTTC
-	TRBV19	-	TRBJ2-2	CASSFNTGELFF	TGTGCCAGTAGCTTTAACACCGGGGAGCTGTTTTTT
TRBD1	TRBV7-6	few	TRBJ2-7	CASSDRRGGGQGSYEQYF	TGTGCCAGCAGCGACCGGAGAGGAGGAGGACAGGGGTCCTACGAGCAGTACTTC
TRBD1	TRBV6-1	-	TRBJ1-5	CASSEARWGQGYGQPQHF	TGTGCCAGCAGTGAAGCGCGATGGGGACAGGGTTACGGTCAGCCCCAGCATTTT
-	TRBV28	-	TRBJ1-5	CASSPTMGTSGNQPQHF	TGTGCCAGCAGTCCTACGATGGGGACTTCGGGGAATCAGCCCCAGCATTTT
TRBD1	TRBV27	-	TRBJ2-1	CASSPAFTGEREQFF	TGTGCCAGCAGCCCGGCGTTTACAGGGGAGCGGGAGCAGTTCTTC
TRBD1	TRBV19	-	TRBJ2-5	CASRWTGAQETQYF	TGTGCCAGTAGATGGACAGGGGCACAAGAGACCCAGTACTTC
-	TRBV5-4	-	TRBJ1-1	CASSLDRANTEAFF	TGTGCCAGCAGCTTGGACAGGGCGAACACTGAAGCTTTCTTT
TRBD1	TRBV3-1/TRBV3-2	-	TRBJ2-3	CASSTYRDSATDTQYF	TGTGCCAGCAGCACCTACCGGGACAGTGCCACAGATACGCAGTATTTT
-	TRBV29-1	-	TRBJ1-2	CSVPDSHPPNYGYTF	TGCAGCGTTCCGGACAGCCACCCTCCTAACTATGGCTACACCTTC
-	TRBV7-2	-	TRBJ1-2	CASSRDSYYGYTF	TGTGCCAGCAGCCGGGACTCATACTATGGCTACACCTTC